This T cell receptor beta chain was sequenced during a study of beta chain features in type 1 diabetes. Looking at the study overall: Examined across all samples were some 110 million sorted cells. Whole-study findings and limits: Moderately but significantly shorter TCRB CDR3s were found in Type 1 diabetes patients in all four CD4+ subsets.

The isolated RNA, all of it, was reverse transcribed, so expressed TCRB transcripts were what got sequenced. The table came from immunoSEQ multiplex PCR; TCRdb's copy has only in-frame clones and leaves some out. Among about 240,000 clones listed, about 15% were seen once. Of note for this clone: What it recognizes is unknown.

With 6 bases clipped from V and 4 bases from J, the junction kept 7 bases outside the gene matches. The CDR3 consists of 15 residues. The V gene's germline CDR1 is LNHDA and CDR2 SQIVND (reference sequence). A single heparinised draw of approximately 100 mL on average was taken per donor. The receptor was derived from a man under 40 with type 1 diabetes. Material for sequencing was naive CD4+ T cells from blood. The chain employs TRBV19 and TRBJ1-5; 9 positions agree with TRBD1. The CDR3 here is CASRETGGVNQPQHF. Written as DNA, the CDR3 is TGTGCCAGTAGAGAGACAGGGGGTGTTAATCAGCCCCAGCATTTT.